Each of the 14 T cell receptor beta chains below was sequenced from the same sample in a study of T cells in Graves' hyperthyroidism and ophthalmopathy. From RNA transcripts, TCR beta CDR3 regions were amplified. An initial round of RT-PCR targeting the TCR CDR3 relied on the HTBI primer set. TCRdb recomputed calls from the multiplex PCR reads with MiXCR, one row per CDR3 protein. The table lists over 120,000 distinct CDR3 sequences, roughly a fifth of them singletons, with about 67% in the top ten. The sequenced material came from blood. The receptors come from a woman between 45 and 65 years old with Graves' hyperthyroidism that later progressed to Graves' ophthalmopathy.

In its sample, this clonotype was seen a few times. The chain joins TRBV2 to TRBJ2-7; 8 bases are a match to TRBD1. This CDR3 is 13 amino acids long. The germline V gene has CDR1 SNHLY and CDR2 FYNNEI. J was trimmed by 5 bases and V by 5 bases; bases with no gene match: 5. CDR3 coding DNA: TGTGCCAGCAGTAGGACAGGGAGTCACGAGCAGTACTTC. The encoded protein is CASSRTGSHEQYF.

This clonotype was counted only a few times. The rearrangement uses TRBV7-2 and TRBJ1-1; D is ambiguous. Germline assignment: CDR1 SGHTA and CDR2 FQGNSA. Between the trimmed V and J ends, which lost 4 bases and 0 bases, there was a span of 12 bases. The CDR3 has 15 residues. The CDR3 DNA reads as TGTGCCAGCAGCTCCTCGGGAAGAATGAACACTGAAGCTTTCTTT. Translating it yields CASSSSGRMNTEAFF. Filled out from reference TRBV7-2 and TRBJ1-1, the complete variable domain reads GAGVSQSPSNKVTEKGKDVELRCDPISGHTALYWYRQSLGQGLEFLIYFQGNSAPDKSGLPSDRFSAERTGGSVSTLTIQRTQQEDSAVYLCASSSSGRMNTEAFFGQGTRLTVV.

The CDR3 region is CSATSPDTAYEQYF. The CDR3 bases are TGCAGTGCTACCTCCCCGGACACCGCCTACGAGCAGTACTTC. The chain uses TRBV20-1 and TRBJ2-7; D is possibly TRBD1 (5 bases). The length of the CDR3 is 14 residues. Germline V gene data show CDR1 as DFQATT and CDR2 as SNEGSKA (reference sequence). V dropped 4 bases and J dropped 2 bases, with 15 bases sitting between them.

Many counts were recorded for this clonotype. V usage is TRBV9 and J usage is TRBJ2-5; 9 bases are a match to TRBD1. Trimming cost V 2 bases and J 5 bases; bases outside gene matches: 13. CDR1 is SGDLS, CDR2 YYNGEE, per germline. This CDR3 has 17 amino acids. CDR3 nucleotides: TGTGCCAGCAGCGTTAAGGGACAGGGATCCCTCGGGGAGACCCAGTACTTC. This gives the protein CASSVKGQGSLGETQYF.

This clonotype was counted at least ten times. This sequence joins TRBV3-1 and TRBJ2-1; no firm D call. V was clipped by 3 bases and J by 5 bases, with 5 bases between them. The CDR3 is 12 residues long. CDR1 and CDR2 (germline): LGHDT, YNNKEL (reference sequence). CDR3 DNA: TGTGCCAGCAGCCACGGTAACAATGAGCAGTTCTTC. Translated, it gives CASSHGNNEQFF.

The genes are TRBV28 and TRBJ2-1; TRBD1 is a possible D gene (5 bases). CDR1 and CDR2 from the germline V gene are MDHEN and SYDVKM. The germline V and J ends were trimmed by 6 bases and 0 bases, with 12 bases remaining between them. The length of the CDR3 is 15 residues. CDR3 residues: CASSQDTSSYNEQFF. The CDR3 nucleotides read TGTGCCAGCAGCCAGGACACGAGCTCCTACAATGAGCAGTTCTTC.

This clonotype was found a few times. The V call is TRBV7-6, the J call TRBJ2-7; D remains ambiguous. The CDR3 totals 15 residues. Germline V CDR1 and CDR2: SGHVS, FNYEAQ. Trimming removed 4 bases at V and 3 bases at J, with 16 bases between. CDR3 amino acids: CASSSDEDFDYEQYF. The CDR3 DNA reads as TGTGCCAGCAGCTCCGACGAGGATTTCGACTACGAGCAGTACTTC.

A few counts support this clonotype. The V and J genes are TRBV5-1 and TRBJ2-3; 9 nucleotides match TRBD2. V shed 4 bases and J 6 bases; nucleotides not matched to a gene: 6. The germline V gene encodes CDR1 SGHRS and CDR2 YFSETQ. The CDR3 has 14 amino acids. Here the CDR3 DNA reads TGCGCCAGCAGCCCAGCGGGAGGTTGGGATACGCAGTATTTT. Translating gives CASSPAGGWDTQYF.

The genes are TRBV3-1 and TRBJ2-3; D remains ambiguous. This CDR3 spans 13 amino acids. V gave up 2 bases and J gave up 11 bases, with 14 bases separating them. Per germline, CDR1 LGHDT and CDR2 YNNKEL (reference sequence). The CDR3 DNA reads TGTGCCAGCAGCCAAACCCCCTCACCGAAGCAGTATTTT. Encoded protein: CASSQTPSPKQYF.

This clonotype occurred many times. This rearrangement joins TRBV7-9 to TRBJ1-1; possible D gene TRBD1, 5 bases. Germline-derived CDR1 and CDR2 are SEHNR and FQNEAQ (reference sequence). The CDR3 is 15 residues long. Trimming pared 6 bases from V and 5 bases from J, leaving 19 bases between. The CDR3 region is CASSPSGTGKTEAFF. CDR3 DNA: TGTGCCAGCAGTCCTTCGGGGACGGGGAAGACTGAAGCTTTCTTT.

This clonotype came up many times. The gene calls are TRBV3-1 and TRBJ2-5; tentative D call: TRBD1 (5 bases). The CDR3 has 14 amino acids. CDR1 and CDR2 from the germline V gene are LGHDT and YNNKEL (reference sequence). V lost 1 base, J lost 3 bases, and 9 bases lay in between. CDR3 bases: TGTGCCAGCAGCCAAGTTTTGACAGAAGAGACCCAGTACTTC. This gives the protein CASSQVLTEETQYF.

This clonotype was seen at least ten times. This chain links TRBV5-1 with TRBJ2-7; 10 bases are shared with TRBD2. From germline, CDR1 is SGHRS and CDR2 YFSETQ. The CDR3 has 15 residues. V shed 4 bases, J shed 2 bases, and the junction held 6 bases outside the gene matches. CDR3 sequence reads: CASSPGLAITYEQYF. The CDR3 nucleotides are TGCGCCAGCAGCCCGGGACTAGCGATTACCTACGAGCAGTACTTC.

The rearrangement uses TRBV18 and TRBJ1-1, with TRBD1 identical over 8 bases. Looked up from germline, CDR1 is KGHSH and CDR2 is LQKENI. J lost 6 bases, V lost 2 bases, and 2 bases had no gene match. The CDR3 is made up of 13 amino acids. CDR3 sequence reads: CASSPLDRAEAFF. DNA for the CDR3: TGTGCCAGCTCACCATTGGACAGGGCTGAAGCTTTCTTT. The full variable domain, completed using reference TRBV18 and TRBJ1-1, is NAGVMQNPRHLVRRRGQEARLRCSPMKGHSHVYWYRQLPEEGLKFMVYLQKENIIDESGMPKERFSAEFPKEGPSILRIQQVVRGDSAAYFCASSPLDRAEAFFGQGTRLTVV.

This chain connects TRBV5-6 to TRBJ2-3; 7 nucleotides align to TRBD1. Germline values: CDR1 SGHDT, CDR2 YYEEEE. The V and J ends lost 4 bases and 1 base, in that order; junction bases with no gene match: 12. The CDR3 spans 17 residues. Here the CDR3 DNA reads TGTGCCAGCAGCGGATTCCCCACCGGGACAGGCACAGATACGCAGTATTTT. This translates into CASSGFPTGTGTDTQYF.